Below are 30 T cell receptor beta chains sequenced from a single sample in a study of neurological immune-mediated disorders. Via MiXCR, TCRdb re-called the 5' RACE reads, giving one row per CDR3 protein. The sample gives roughly 31,000 distinct CDR3 sequences, around 25% of which show up once; roughly 27% is in the top ten. Sequencing was performed on CD4+ T cells from blood. The source of these receptors is a man aged 50-60 years with HTLV-1-associated myelopathy (HAM/TSP).

By sample fraction, this clonotype is medium-sized (0.01 to 0.1%). The gene calls are TRBV5-8 and TRBJ2-5; D remains ambiguous. Germline loops: CDR1 SGHTS, CDR2 YDEGEE. Between the trimmed V and J ends, which lost 4 bases and 2 bases, there was a span of 24 bases. The CDR3 loop spans 18 amino acids. The CDR3 DNA reads as TGTGCCAGCAGCCTTAATATTCATACTCGGGTAATTCAAGAGACCCAGTACTTC. Its protein product is CASSLNIHTRVIQETQYF.

This clonotype was counted at least ten times. This rearrangement joins TRBV5-1 to TRBJ2-1; D is unclear. The germline V gene encodes CDR1 SGHRS and CDR2 YFSETQ. This CDR3 comprises 18 residues. The V and J ends lost 2 bases and 4 bases respectively, with 22 bases between them. As DNA, the CDR3 is TGCGCCAGCAGCTTTCTCGACTCTACAAACCCTAGATACAATGAGCAGTTCTTC. This gives the protein CASSFLDSTNPRYNEQFF.

This clonotype was seen at least ten times. This chain links TRBV7-9 with TRBJ2-7; TRBD1 agrees at 8 bases. The CDR3 consists of 14 residues. CDR1 and CDR2 (germline): SEHNR, FQNEAQ (reference sequence). J was trimmed by 6 bases and V by 5 bases; bases with no gene match: 9. The CDR3 sequence is CASSPRAGGFEQYF. CDR3 sequence (DNA): TGTGCCAGCAGCCCCCGAGCAGGGGGCTTCGAGCAGTACTTC. The whole variable domain, filled in from reference TRBV7-9 and TRBJ2-7, reads DTGVSQNPRHKITKRGQNVTFRCDPISEHNRLYWYRQTLGQGPEFLTYFQNEAQLEKSRLLSDRFSAERPKGSFSTLEIQRTEQGDSAMYLCASSPRAGGFEQYFGPGTRLTVT.

This clonotype was seen at least ten times. The V and J genes are TRBV19 and TRBJ1-5, with D tentatively TRBD1 (5 bases). Germline V gene lookup returns CDR1 LNHDA and CDR2 SQIVND (reference sequence). Trimming removed 1 base from V and 0 bases from J, with 10 bases in between. The CDR3 sequence is 16 residues long. The DNA of the CDR3 is TGTGCCAGTAGTATAGCTGACAGCCTTAGCAATCAGCCCCAGCATTTT. Amino acids: CASSIADSLSNQPQHF. Full variable domain (rest looked up from reference TRBV19 and TRBJ1-5): DGGITQSPKYLFRKEGQNVTLSCEQNLNHDAMYWYRQDPGQGLRLIYYSQIVNDFQKGDIAEGYSVSREKKESFPLTVTSAQKNPTAFYLCASSIADSLSNQPQHFGDGTRLSIL.

This clonotype was picked up many times. The rearrangement uses TRBV6-5 and TRBJ2-7; the D gene is possibly TRBD1 (6 bases). The V end was cut by 6 bases, the J end by 5 bases, with 14 bases between. Germline V gene data show CDR1 as MNHEY and CDR2 as SVGAGI. This CDR3 is built from 13 residues. CDR3 region: CASRAWTVHEQYF. CDR3 in DNA: TGTGCCAGCAGAGCTTGGACAGTCCACGAGCAGTACTTC.

This clonotype has at least ten counts. The gene calls are TRBV7-2 and TRBJ2-5, with D unclear. This CDR3 is built from 13 residues. The V and J ends lost 6 bases and 2 bases respectively, with 10 bases between them. Per germline, CDR1 SGHTA and CDR2 FQGNSA. CDR3 residues: CASSLELQETQYF. The DNA for the CDR3 is TGTGCCAGCAGTCTAGAGCTACAAGAGACCCAGTACTTC.

By proportion, this clonotype is medium-sized. The J gene is TRBJ2-1, the V gene TRBV20-1; TRBD2 aligns across 7 bases. The CDR3 loop spans 16 amino acids. After removal of 8 bases from V and 1 base from J, the junction contained 14 bases not matched to a gene. CDR1 and CDR2 (germline): DFQATT, SNEGSKA (reference sequence). For the CDR3, the DNA is TGCAGTCCTACCGACGGGAGGCGGGGGTCCTACAATGAGCAGTTCTTC. Translated, it gives CSPTDGRRGSYNEQFF.

V gene TRBV7-7 combines with J gene TRBJ1-1, with D hard to call. V was clipped by 0 bases and J by 8 bases, with 13 bases between them. The CDR3 extends over 14 amino acids. The germline CDR1 and CDR2 sequences are SSHAT and FNYEAQ (reference sequence). The CDR3 sequence: CASSLAVPGTEAFF. The CDR3 DNA reads TGTGCCAGCAGCTTAGCGGTGCCGGGTACCGAAGCTTTCTTT. The full variable domain, in which reference TRBV7-7 and TRBJ1-1 provide the parts outside the CDR3, is GAGVSQSPRYKVTKRGQDVTLRCDPISSHATLYWYQQALGQGPEFLTYFNYEAQPDKSGLPSDRFSAERPEGSISTLTIQRTEQRDSAMYRCASSLAVPGTEAFFGQGTRLTVV.

In this sample, this clonotype turned up many times. This rearrangement joins TRBV7-7 to TRBJ2-3; D is uncertain. This CDR3 region has 15 residues. V was pared by 5 bases and J by 3 bases, with 15 bases between. Germline CDR1 and CDR2: SSHAT and FNYEAQ (reference sequence). Here the CDR3 DNA reads TGTGCCAGCAGCCCCGGCCGGTTGTGGACAGATACGCAGTATTTT. It codes for CASSPGRLWTDTQYF. The entire variable domain, with the rest obtained from reference TRBV7-7 and TRBJ2-3, is as follows: GAGVSQSPRYKVTKRGQDVTLRCDPISSHATLYWYQQALGQGPEFLTYFNYEAQPDKSGLPSDRFSAERPEGSISTLTIQRTEQRDSAMYRCASSPGRLWTDTQYFGPGTRLTVL.

The V call is TRBV5-4, the J call TRBJ1-2; maybe TRBD1 (6 bases). CDR1 and CDR2 (germline): SGHNT, YYREEE (reference sequence). The CDR3 length is 13 residues. Trimming stripped 4 bases from V and 4 bases from J, with 11 bases between. CDR3 DNA: TGTGCCAGCAGCCCAGTACAGGGCTATGGCTACACCTTC. Its translation is CASSPVQGYGYTF.

This clonotype appeared many times. The chain is built from TRBV5-1 and TRBJ2-3; 10 bases line up with TRBD1. CDR1 is SGHRS, CDR2 YFSETQ, per germline. The CDR3 has 19 residues. Trimming at V came to 0 bases and at J to 1 base, leaving 11 bases not matched to a gene. In DNA form, the CDR3 reads TGCGCCAGCAGCTTGGCCAAGGGGACAGGGGATTTCGGCACAGATACGCAGTATTTT. Amino acids: CASSLAKGTGDFGTDTQYF. Based on the CDR3 plus reference TRBV5-1 and TRBJ2-3, the full variable domain is KAGVTQTPRYLIKTRGQQVTLSCSPISGHRSVSWYQQTPGQGLQFLFEYFSETQRNKGNFPGRFSGRQFSNSRSEMNVSTLELGDSALYLCASSLAKGTGDFGTDTQYFGPGTRLTVL.

This clonotype was recorded many times. The chain uses TRBV12-5 and TRBJ2-7; D uncertain. The germline V and J ends were trimmed by 6 bases and 1 base, with 4 bases remaining between them. Looked up from germline, CDR1 is LGHNT and CDR2 is FRNRAP. This CDR3 has 11 residues. The CDR3 DNA reads as TGTGCTAGTGGCTGGTCCTACGAGCAGTACTTC. It yields the protein CASGWSYEQYF.

This clonotype was seen many times. The chain links TRBV6-6 to TRBJ1-6; TRBD1 matches 8 bases. Germline CDR1 reads MNHNY; CDR2 reads SVGAGI (reference sequence). The CDR3 runs to 13 residues. The J segment lost 5 bases and the V segment lost 9 bases, leaving 3 bases of the junction unmatched. The CDR3 is CARRTGNNSPLHF. The CDR3 DNA sequence: TGTGCCAGAAGGACAGGGAATAATTCACCCCTCCACTTT.

The V call is TRBV7-8, the J call TRBJ2-1; no clear D. Germline assignment: CDR1 SGHVS and CDR2 FQNEAQ. V was shortened by 1 base and J by 0 bases, with 7 bases between the two germline ends. The CDR3 extends over 15 amino acids. This CDR3 reads CASSLDESSYNEQFF. The CDR3 DNA sequence: TGTGCCAGCAGCTTAGACGAGAGCTCCTACAATGAGCAGTTCTTC.

The J gene is TRBJ2-7, the V gene TRBV20-1; 9 bases map to TRBD1. The germline gives CDR1 DFQATT, CDR2 SNEGSKA (reference sequence). The trim removed 3 bases at V and 4 bases at J, leaving 7 bases unmatched. There are 14 residues in the CDR3. CDR3 loop: CSASGGQGLYEQYF. The DNA of the CDR3 is TGCAGTGCTAGTGGGGGACAGGGATTATACGAGCAGTACTTC.

This clonotype showed up many times. This chain uses TRBV5-6 with TRBJ1-2; D remains ambiguous. The CDR3 is 13 residues long. V was pared by 3 bases and J by 10 bases, with 16 bases between. Germline lookup yields CDR1 SGHDT and CDR2 YYEEEE. CDR3 loop: CASSSTDTPLYTF. In DNA form, the CDR3 reads TGTGCCAGCAGCTCCACCGACACCCCGCTCTACACCTTC.

This clonotype was counted many times. The chain combines TRBV5-1 with TRBJ2-6; tentatively, D is TRBD2 (5 bases). The V gene's germline CDR1 is SGHRS and CDR2 YFSETQ. The V gene lost 4 bases and the J gene lost 1 base, with 15 bases spanning the gap. The CDR3 totals 17 residues. The CDR3 loop is CASSVGLRASGANVLTF. The CDR3 DNA is TGCGCCAGCAGCGTTGGACTGCGTGCTTCTGGGGCCAACGTCCTGACTTTC.

This clonotype occurred many times. The rearrangement links TRBV5-1 to TRBJ2-1; D is tentatively TRBD1 or TRBD2 (5 bases each). With 2 bases removed from V and 9 bases from J, the gap between germline ends came to 21 bases. The CDR3 consists of 16 residues. Per the germline V gene, CDR1 is SGHRS and CDR2 is YFSETQ. In nucleotides, the CDR3 is TGCGCCAGCAGCTTAAGCCCTCGGCTAGCAGGGAGTGAGCAGTTCTTC. Protein: CASSLSPRLAGSEQFF.

This clonotype appeared many times. The rearrangement links TRBV20-1 to TRBJ1-3, with D uncertain. Germline V gene data show CDR1 as DFQATT and CDR2 as SNEGSKA (reference sequence). V shed 6 bases and J shed 1 base, with 22 bases lying between them. The CDR3 has 17 residues. The CDR3 loop is CSATLSTGGSSGNTIYF. The CDR3 nucleotides are TGCAGTGCGACCCTATCGACGGGAGGAAGTTCTGGAAACACCATATATTTT.

On this clonotype itself: This may arise from a read error, as a much more abundant clone is one base away. The V gene is TRBV6-1, the J gene TRBJ2-7; either TRBD1 or TRBD2 may fit D (5 bases each). V was trimmed by 1 base and J by 7 bases, leaving 14 bases between them. CDR1 and CDR2 from the germline V gene are MNHNS and SASEGT. The CDR3 has 14 residues. This CDR3 is CASSEGHGGREQYF. CDR3 bases: TGTGCCAGCAGTGAAGGGCATGGGGGTCGAGAGCAGTACTTC.

Remarks on this clonotype: This may stem from a read error, because a much larger clone lies one nucleotide away. The chain has TRBV7-2 and TRBJ2-7, with 8 nucleotides matching TRBD2. With 4 bases clipped from V and 6 bases from J, the junction kept 5 bases outside the gene matches. CDR1 is SGHTA, CDR2 FQGNSA, per germline. This CDR3 is 13 amino acids long. CDR3 nucleotide sequence: TGTGCCAGCAGCTCGGAGCGGGGGACCGAGCAGTACTTC. Translation gives CASSSERGTEQYF. The whole variable domain, filled in from reference TRBV7-2 and TRBJ2-7, reads GAGVSQSPSNKVTEKGKDVELRCDPISGHTALYWYRQSLGQGLEFLIYFQGNSAPDKSGLPSDRFSAERTGGSVSTLTIQRTQQEDSAVYLCASSSERGTEQYFGPGTRLTVT.

The gene calls are TRBV29-1 and TRBJ1-3, with D perhaps matching TRBD1 (5 bases). Trimming stripped 8 bases from V and 0 bases from J, with 11 bases between. The germline V gene has CDR1 SQVTM and CDR2 ANQGSEA. This CDR3 is 13 amino acids long. The CDR3 protein is CSIGTSSGNTIYF. The CDR3, as DNA: TGCAGCATCGGGACGAGCTCTGGAAACACCATATATTTT.

This clonotype occurred many times. The chain employs TRBV29-1 and TRBJ1-1; D unresolved. Germline-derived CDR1 and CDR2 are SQVTM and ANQGSEA. CDR3 length: 12 residues. V lost 0 bases and J lost 8, with 10 bases in between. The DNA for the CDR3 is TGCAGCGTTGAAGATCCACCTTCGGAAGCTTTCTTT. Residues: CSVEDPPSEAFF. The whole variable domain, remainder taken from reference TRBV29-1 and TRBJ1-1, is SAVISQKPSRDICQRGTSLTIQCQVDSQVTMMFWYRQQPGQSLTLIATANQGSEATYESGFVIDKFPISRPNLTFSTLTVSNMSPEDSSIYLCSVEDPPSEAFFGQGTRLTVV.

V gene TRBV28 combines with J gene TRBJ2-1; 9 positions match TRBD2. V lost 4 bases, J lost 3 bases, and 16 bases stayed unmatched. The CDR3 totals 19 residues. The germline V gene has CDR1 MDHEN and CDR2 SYDVKM. The CDR3 nucleotides read TGTGCCAGCAGTTCAGTGTGGAGGGGCGAAGCGGGAGGCTACAATGAGCAGTTCTTC. It specifies CASSSVWRGEAGGYNEQFF.

Ten or more counts support this clonotype. The rearrangement uses TRBV4-1 and TRBJ2-4; D possibly corresponds to TRBD1 (5 bases). The CDR3 consists of 18 residues. Trimming removed 6 bases at V and 0 bases at J, with 21 bases between. CDR1 MGHRA and CDR2 YSYEKL come from the germline V gene. The chain's CDR3 is CASRTTRDRDLAKNIQYF. The CDR3 coding sequence is TGCGCCAGCAGAACTACCAGAGACAGAGACCTAGCCAAAAACATTCAGTACTTC.

A few counts support this clonotype. The CDR3 region is CSARDGTLVHNEQFF. The CDR3 bases are TGCAGTGCTAGAGATGGGACACTCGTGCACAATGAGCAGTTCTTC. This rearrangement joins TRBV20-1 to TRBJ2-1; weak D call: TRBD1 (6 bases). The CDR3 is 15 amino acids. V dropped 0 bases and J dropped 5 bases, with 14 bases sitting between them. In germline, CDR1 is DFQATT, CDR2 SNEGSKA (reference sequence).

At least ten counts were recorded for this clonotype. V gene TRBV18 combines with J gene TRBJ2-3; D not resolved. The germline CDR1 and CDR2 sequences are KGHSH and LQKENI. Trimming removed 2 bases at V and 4 bases at J, with 7 bases between. The CDR3 loop spans 13 amino acids. CDR3 DNA: TGTGCCAGCTCACCAAATCTTCCAGATACGCAGTATTTT. Protein product: CASSPNLPDTQYF.

The chain couples TRBV5-6 to TRBJ1-2; D call uncertain. The V and J ends lost 2 bases and 3 bases respectively, with 11 bases between them. The CDR3 length is 14 residues. The germline V gene has CDR1 SGHDT and CDR2 YYEEEE. For the CDR3, the DNA is TGTGCCAGCAGCTTCCGGGCTAAGGACTATGGCTACACCTTC. Its protein product is CASSFRAKDYGYTF.

This clonotype has at least ten counts. This sequence joins TRBV5-1 and TRBJ2-1; possibly TRBD2 for D (5 bases). V shed 0 bases and J shed 4 bases, with 11 bases lying between them. The CDR3 spans 15 residues. CDR1 is SGHRS, CDR2 YFSETQ, per germline. The CDR3 spells CASSLAGISYNEQFF. CDR3 nucleotides: TGCGCCAGCAGCTTGGCCGGGATCTCGTACAATGAGCAGTTCTTC.

This clonotype was found many times. The V gene is TRBV5-1, the J gene TRBJ1-1; weak D call: TRBD1 (5 bases). The length of the CDR3 is 14 residues. The germline V gene encodes CDR1 SGHRS and CDR2 YFSETQ. V dropped 7 bases and J dropped 6 bases, with 19 bases sitting between them. This CDR3 reads CASYGQGGRAEAFF. CDR3 nucleotides: TGCGCCAGCTACGGCCAGGGCGGTAGGGCTGAAGCTTTCTTT.